These T cell receptor beta chains were read from a single sample in a study of cytomegalovirus exposure and HLA in healthy donors. Method: immunoSEQ multiplex PCR; TCRdb's copy keeps in-frame clones and lacks some. Found here are under 300,000 clones, 65% to 90% of them singletons; the top ten hold approximately 1%. The sequencing sample was made of PBMCs. The receptors shown here come from a woman aged 18-29 years in good health and CMV-seronegative. The CDR3 runs from the conserved cysteine through the conserved F or W. Each record gives: CDR3 length, J gene, clone size, V gene, D gene, CDR3 protein, CDR3 DNA. D genes are given only for firm matches. Size is omitted from some rows. Given values are once, few, many or a class for expanded clones.

>16|TRBJ2-1|.|TRBV11-3|TRBD1
CASSARQGASYNEQFF
TGTGCCAGCAGCGCCCGACAGGGGGCGTCATACAATGAGCAGTTCTTC
>15|TRBJ1-1|.|TRBV6-6|.
CASSSVGQRNTEAFF
TGTGCCAGCAGTTCCGTCGGACAGAGGAACACTGAAGCTTTCTTT
>17|TRBJ2-2|.|TRBV5-1|.
CASSKAKTDMNTGELFF
TGCGCCAGCAGCAAAGCCAAGACTGATATGAACACCGGGGAGCTGTTTTTT
>15|TRBJ2-3|.|TRBV7-2|.
CASSLAGLSTDTQYF
TGTGCCAGCAGCTTAGCGGGGCTCAGCACAGATACGCAGTATTTT
>15|TRBJ2-1|.|TRBV7-8|TRBD2
CASSRGLAGDNEQFF
TGTGCCAGCAGCCGGGGACTAGCGGGAGACAATGAGCAGTTCTTC
>16|TRBJ2-2|.|TRBV5-1|.
CASSLAVPGNTGELFF
TGCGCCAGCAGCTTGGCCGTCCCGGGGAACACCGGGGAGCTGTTTTTT
>15|TRBJ2-6|.|TRBV30|.
CAGPRGSSGANVLTF
TGTGCCGGGCCAAGGGGCAGCTCTGGGGCCAACGTCCTGACTTTC
>14|TRBJ1-2|.|TRBV19|TRBD1
CASHSPPGGYGYTF
TGTGCCAGTCATTCCCCGCCAGGGGGCTATGGCTACACCTTC
>15|TRBJ2-5|.|TRBV7-2|TRBD2
CASSFLAGGEETQYF
TGTGCCAGCAGCTTCCTAGCGGGGGGGGAAGAGACCCAGTACTTC
>14|TRBJ2-7|.|TRBV7-2|TRBD1
CASSARQGSYEQYF
TGTGCCAGCAGCGCCCGACAGGGGTCCTACGAGCAGTACTTC
>15|TRBJ1-1|.|TRBV5-6|TRBD1
CASSLGQGPNTEAFF
TGTGCCAGCAGCCTGGGACAGGGACCGAACACTGAAGCTTTCTTT
>14|TRBJ2-7|.|TRBV29-1|TRBD1
CSVQPDRVNYEQYF
TGCAGCGTTCAACCGGACAGGGTGAACTACGAGCAGTACTTC
>14|TRBJ2-7|.|TRBV16|.
CASSLRLGVYEQYF
TGTGCCAGCAGCCTAAGACTAGGAGTCTACGAGCAGTACTTC
>11|TRBJ2-7|.|TRBV25-1|.
CASSESYEQYF
TGTGCCAGCAGTGAGAGCTACGAGCAGTACTTC
>13|TRBJ1-1|.|TRBV11-3|.
CASRFTGNTEAFF
TGTGCCAGCAGATTTACCGGGAACACTGAAGCTTTCTTT
>15|TRBJ2-2|.|TRBV7-3|.
CASSKGYGGTGELFF
TGTGCCAGCAGCAAGGGGTATGGAGGGACCGGGGAGCTGTTTTTT
>15|TRBJ2-7|.|TRBV11-2|TRBD1
CASRRGQGEFYEQYF
TGTGCCAGCAGGAGGGGACAGGGTGAGTTCTACGAGCAGTACTTC
>16|TRBJ1-6|.|TRBV27|.
CASTLILGRPNSPLHF
TGTGCCAGCACCCTCATTTTGGGCAGACCGAATTCACCCCTCCACTTT
>17|TRBJ2-5|.|TRBV5-1|TRBD2
CASSLALAGGRLETQYF
TGCGCCAGCAGCTTGGCCCTAGCGGGGGGCCGTTTGGAGACCCAGTACTTC
>13|TRBJ1-1|once|TRBV11-2|.
CASSFFPNTEAFF
TGTGCCAGCAGCTTCTTCCCGAACACTGAAGCTTTCTTT
>14|TRBJ1-2|.|TRBV5-1|.
CASSAGATHYGYTF
TGCGCCAGCAGCGCAGGGGCGACCCACTATGGCTACACCTTC
>16|TRBJ2-7|.|TRBV5-5|.
CASSSRGSLIGYEQYF
TGTGCCAGCAGCTCCCGGGGGAGTCTCATAGGTTACGAGCAGTACTTC
>15|TRBJ2-1|.|TRBV5-6|TRBD2
CASSSLAGDYNEQFF
TGTGCCAGCAGCAGCCTAGCGGGGGACTACAATGAGCAGTTCTTC
>11|TRBJ2-7|.|TRBV7-2|.
CASSLRGEQYF
TGTGCCAGCAGCTTACGGGGCGAGCAGTACTTC
>16|TRBJ1-6|few|TRBV10-3|TRBD1
CAISEPTGTDNSPLHF
TGTGCCATCAGTGAGCCGACAGGGACTGATAATTCACCCCTCCACTTT
>14|TRBJ2-1|.|TRBV6-5|.
CASSASWWDNEQFF
TGTGCCAGCAGTGCTAGCTGGTGGGACAATGAGCAGTTCTTC
>16|TRBJ2-1|.|TRBV5-1|TRBD2
CASSPDISGIYNEQFF
TGCGCCAGCAGCCCGGACATCAGCGGGATCTACAATGAGCAGTTCTTC
>15|TRBJ2-1|.|TRBV30|TRBD2
CAWSKKSGSWDEQFF
TGTGCCTGGAGTAAAAAGAGCGGGAGTTGGGATGAGCAGTTCTTC
>14|TRBJ2-3|.|TRBV6-5|.
CASSPRAGTDTQYF
TGTGCCAGCAGTCCCAGGGCGGGCACAGATACGCAGTATTTT
>14|TRBJ2-5|once|TRBV4-2|TRBD2
CASSQVAGGETQYF
TGTGCCAGCAGCCAAGTAGCGGGAGGTGAGACCCAGTACTTC
>15|TRBJ1-2|.|TRBV6-1|TRBD1
CASSERQGPNYGYTF
TGTGCCAGCAGTGAAAGACAGGGTCCTAACTATGGCTACACCTTC
>13|TRBJ1-2|.|TRBV7-3|.
CASSRGRGYGYTF
TGTGCCAGCAGCCGAGGCAGGGGCTATGGCTACACCTTC
>15|TRBJ2-7|.|TRBV6-5|.
CASSYGRGTSYEQYF
TGTGCCAGCAGTTACGGTCGGGGGACGTCCTACGAGCAGTACTTC
>13|TRBJ1-1|.|TRBV6-5|.
CASSPRGDTEAFF
TGTGCCAGCAGCCCCCGGGGGGACACTGAAGCTTTCTTT
>14|TRBJ2-1|.|TRBV6-4|TRBD1
CASSRDRGANEQFF
TGTGCCAGCAGCCGGGACAGGGGAGCGAATGAGCAGTTCTTC
>14|TRBJ2-7|.|TRBV19|TRBD2
CASSGLARRPEQYF
TGTGCCAGTAGTGGACTAGCACGGAGGCCCGAGCAGTACTTC
>13|TRBJ1-4|once|TRBV7-9|.
CASNLRGVEKLFF
TGTGCCAGCAACCTCAGGGGAGTCGAAAAACTGTTTTTT
>15|TRBJ2-1|.|TRBV7-7|.
CASSFGQPESNEQFF
TGTGCTAGCAGCTTTGGACAGCCTGAATCCAATGAGCAGTTCTTC
>10|TRBJ1-4|.|TRBV29-1|.
CSVRILKLFF
TGCAGCGTGCGTATCCTAAAACTGTTTTTT
>12|TRBJ2-1|.|TRBV29-1|.
CSAGTPGNEQFF
TGCAGCGCGGGTACTCCCGGCAATGAGCAGTTCTTC
>16|TRBJ2-1|.|TRBV11-2|TRBD1
CASSLKRQGIYNEQFF
TGTGCCAGCAGCTTAAAACGACAGGGAATATACAATGAGCAGTTCTTC
>15|TRBJ2-4|.|TRBV9|.
CASSPLGLAKNIQYF
TGTGCCAGCAGCCCGTTGGGCCTAGCCAAAAACATTCAGTACTTC
>15|TRBJ1-2|.|TRBV7-2|.
CASSVAFVGARGYTF
TGTGCCAGCAGCGTGGCTTTTGTGGGGGCGCGGGGCTACACCTTC
>12|TRBJ2-1|.|TRBV5-8|TRBD1
CASSRDRVGQFF
TGTGCCAGCAGCCGGGACAGGGTGGGGCAGTTCTTC
>13|TRBJ2-7|once|TRBV19|.
CASSIDTTYEQYF
TGTGCCAGTAGTATCGACACCACCTACGAGCAGTACTTC